This TCR beta chain was documented in a study of beta chain features in type 1 diabetes. General study findings and limits: Equally in patients and controls, shorter templates might have been favored by PCR. A moderate, significant TCRB CDR3 shortening appeared in type 1 diabetes across four CD4+ subsets.

Looked up from germline, CDR1 is SEHNR and CDR2 is FQNEAQ (reference sequence). The CDR3 extends over 15 amino acids. V was cut by 5 bases and J by 5 bases, with 15 bases left in between. One heparinised draw of blood, averaging approximately 110 mL, came from each donor. Only a few counts were recorded for this clone. Its cognate antigen is unknown. Every bit of the isolated RNA underwent reverse transcription, so sequencing read expressed TCRB transcripts. Repertoires were generated with immunoSEQ multiplex PCR, while TCRdb's copy carries only in-frame clones and drops some. The repertoire holds about 620,000 clones, roughly 15% seen once, with under 0.095% in the top ten.

This receptor was identified in a man between 18 and 29 years old in good health. This chain connects TRBV7-9 to TRBJ2-2; the D call may be TRBD1 or TRBD2 (5 bases each). The source material was naive CD4+ T cells from blood. This chain's CDR3 is CASSTLGAGTGELFF. DNA of the CDR3: TGTGCCAGCAGCACCCTCGGGGCGGGTACCGGGGAGCTGTTTTTT.